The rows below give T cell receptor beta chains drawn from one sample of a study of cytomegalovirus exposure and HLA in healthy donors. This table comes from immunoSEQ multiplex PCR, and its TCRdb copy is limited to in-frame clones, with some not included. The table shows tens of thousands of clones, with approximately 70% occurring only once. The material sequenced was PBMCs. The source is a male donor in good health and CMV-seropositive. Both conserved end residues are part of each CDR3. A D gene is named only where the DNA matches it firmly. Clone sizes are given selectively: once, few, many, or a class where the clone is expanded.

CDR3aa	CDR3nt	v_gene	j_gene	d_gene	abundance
CASSSRGGREQFF	TGTGCCAGCAGCTCCCGGGGGGGGAGAGAGCAGTTCTTC	TRBV13	TRBJ2-1	TRBD2	-
CASASDRGYYEQYF	TGTGCCAGCGCATCGGACAGGGGGTACTACGAGCAGTACTTC	TRBV11-2	TRBJ2-7	TRBD1	few
CASSLSPQGEGPGYTF	TGTGCCAGCAGCTTATCTCCACAGGGGGAAGGCCCGGGCTACACCTTC	TRBV7-2	TRBJ1-2	TRBD1	-
CASSPGQGHNEQFF	TGTGCCAGCAGCCCGGGACAGGGCCACAATGAGCAGTTCTTC	TRBV7-9	TRBJ2-1	TRBD1	-
CASSLGQPDQPQHF	TGTGCCAGCAGCTTGGGACAGCCCGATCAGCCCCAGCATTTT	TRBV5-6	TRBJ1-5	-	-
CASSLQGAGEQYF	TGTGCCAGCAGTTTACAGGGGGCAGGCGAGCAGTACTTC	TRBV27	TRBJ2-7	TRBD1	-
CASSPTDRTSYTEAFF	TGTGCCAGCAGCCCCACGGACAGGACATCTTACACTGAAGCTTTCTTT	TRBV7-2	TRBJ1-1	TRBD1	-
CASSLDSAGNQPQHF	TGCGCCAGCAGCTTGGATTCGGCGGGCAATCAGCCCCAGCATTTT	TRBV5-1	TRBJ1-5	-	-
CASSFGAGVGEQFF	TGTGCCAGCAGCTTTGGCGCGGGAGTGGGTGAGCAGTTCTTC	TRBV7-2	TRBJ2-1	TRBD2	-
CASSAQDRGAFF	TGTGCCAGCAGCGCTCAGGACAGGGGAGCTTTCTTT	TRBV7-9	TRBJ1-1	TRBD1	-
CASSPTSAPSTDTQYF	TGTGCCAGCAGCCCGACATCCGCCCCTAGCACAGATACGCAGTATTTT	TRBV7-2	TRBJ2-3	-	-
CASSVSWGPYSPLHF	TGTGCCAGCAGCGTTTCGTGGGGCCCGTATTCACCCCTCCACTTT	TRBV5-5	TRBJ1-6	-	-
CAWNFRVREKLFF	TGTGCCTGGAACTTCAGGGTCCGCGAAAAACTGTTTTTT	TRBV30	TRBJ1-4	-	-
CASSPTALGRNYGYTF	TGTGCCAGCAGCCCAACCGCTCTGGGGCGGAACTATGGCTACACCTTC	TRBV7-2	TRBJ1-2	-	-
CASSLAGEQFF	TGTGCCAGCAGCTTGGCGGGGGAGCAGTTCTTC	TRBV11-2	TRBJ2-1	-	-
CATSSRSAGLEKLFF	TGTGCCACCAGCTCCAGGTCGGCAGGTCTGGAAAAACTGTTTTTT	TRBV15	TRBJ1-4	-	few
CASSLKGADYGYTF	TGTGCCAGCAGTTTAAAGGGGGCGGACTATGGCTACACCTTC	TRBV27	TRBJ1-2	TRBD1	few
CASSPTQSSYNSPLHF	TGTGCCAGCAGCCCGACACAGAGCTCCTATAATTCACCCCTCCACTTT	TRBV5-6	TRBJ1-6	-	few
CASSGDYSDTQYF	TGTGCCAGCAGTGGCGACTACAGCGATACGCAGTATTTT	TRBV2	TRBJ2-3	-	-
CASSSSGAYNEQFF	TGTGCCAGCAGTTCTAGCGGAGCATACAATGAGCAGTTCTTC	TRBV27	TRBJ2-1	TRBD2	-
CASSRTGEDNYGYTF	TGCGCCAGCAGCAGGACAGGGGAGGACAACTATGGCTACACCTTC	TRBV5-1	TRBJ1-2	TRBD1	-
CAPGDEQYF	TGTGCCCCCGGAGACGAGCAGTACTTC	TRBV7-2	TRBJ2-7	-	-
CASSQDRRVGYTF	TGCGCCAGCAGCCAAGATCGGAGGGTGGGCTACACCTTC	TRBV4-3	TRBJ1-2	-	-
CASTYSGIYNEQFF	TGTGCCAGCACCTATAGCGGGATCTACAATGAGCAGTTCTTC	TRBV7-9	TRBJ2-1	TRBD2	-
CASSFGRDPTEAFF	TGTGCCAGCAGTTTTGGGCGGGACCCCACTGAAGCTTTCTTT	TRBV27	TRBJ1-1	-	-
CASKGGKGAGNTEAFF	TGTGCCAGCAAGGGGGGAAAGGGGGCTGGGAACACTGAAGCTTTCTTT	TRBV27	TRBJ1-1	TRBD1	once
CASSQGTTGPFGYTF	TGTGCCAGCAGCCAAGGGACGACAGGGCCATTTGGCTACACCTTC	TRBV7-2	TRBJ1-2	TRBD1	-
CASSEALRQATRAYEQYF	TGTGCCAGCAGTGAAGCGCTGAGGCAGGCCACGCGGGCCTACGAGCAGTACTTC	TRBV6-1	TRBJ2-7	-	-
CASSEAGPRYEQYF	TGTGCCAGCAGTGAAGCTGGGCCTCGGTACGAGCAGTACTTC	TRBV6-1	TRBJ2-7	-	-
CASSPGTGVSYEQYF	TGTGCCAGCTCTCCCGGGACAGGGGTCTCCTACGAGCAGTACTTC	TRBV18	TRBJ2-7	TRBD1	-
CASSLVWGSGSDEQFF	TGTGCCAGCAGCTTAGTTTGGGGTAGCGGGAGTGATGAGCAGTTCTTC	TRBV11-2	TRBJ2-1	TRBD2	-
CASSERRRGTDTQYF	TGTGCCAGCAGTGAACGACGGCGGGGCACAGATACGCAGTATTTT	TRBV2	TRBJ2-3	-	-
CASGRQGGNQPQHF	TGTGCCAGCGGAAGACAGGGGGGCAATCAGCCCCAGCATTTT	TRBV2	TRBJ1-5	TRBD1	few
CASSARGQGGTGELFF	TGTGCCAGCAGCGCCAGGGGACAGGGGGGCACCGGGGAGCTGTTTTTT	TRBV7-9	TRBJ2-2	TRBD1	-
CASSPIETGNYGYTF	TGCGCCAGCAGCCCAATCGAGACAGGGAACTATGGCTACACCTTC	TRBV4-3	TRBJ1-2	TRBD1	-
CASSLSTGGSTEAFF	TGTGCCAGCAGCCTCTCAACAGGGGGGAGCACTGAAGCTTTCTTT	TRBV7-2	TRBJ1-1	TRBD1	-
CASSEWGQNNSPLHF	TGTGCCAGCAGTGAATGGGGACAGAATAATTCACCCCTCCACTTT	TRBV6-1	TRBJ1-6	TRBD1	once
CSSRTTGRETEAFF	TGCAGCTCACGTACTACAGGGAGGGAGACTGAAGCTTTCTTT	TRBV29-1	TRBJ1-1	-	once
CSVEDGRGLETQYF	TGCAGCGTTGAAGACGGTCGCGGGTTGGAGACCCAGTACTTC	TRBV29-1	TRBJ2-5	-	-
CASSWTGVNTEAFF	TGTGCCAGCAGTTGGACAGGGGTGAACACTGAAGCTTTCTTT	TRBV6-5	TRBJ1-1	TRBD1	-
CASSGQMNTEAFF	TGTGCCAGCTCAGGGCAGATGAACACTGAAGCTTTCTTT	TRBV19	TRBJ1-1	-	-
CAWMRGPNDGYTF	TGTGCCTGGATGAGGGGGCCCAATGATGGCTACACCTTC	TRBV30	TRBJ1-2	TRBD1	-
CASSHHRARFDYEQYF	TGTGCCAGCAGCCATCACAGGGCCAGATTCGACTACGAGCAGTACTTC	TRBV14	TRBJ2-7	-	once
CSVQQGPGEKLFF	TGCAGCGTCCAACAGGGGCCCGGGGAAAAACTGTTTTTT	TRBV29-1	TRBJ1-4	TRBD1	-
CASSDFGTGGYEQYF	TGCGCCAGCAGTGATTTTGGGACAGGTGGCTACGAGCAGTACTTC	TRBV10-2	TRBJ2-7	TRBD1	-
CACQGAGTKNIQYF	TGTGCCTGTCAGGGGGCTGGGACCAAAAACATTCAGTACTTC	TRBV30	TRBJ2-4	TRBD1	-
CASSLSPGGGASSYNEQFF	TGCGCCAGCAGCTTGTCCCCCGGAGGAGGGGCCAGCTCCTACAATGAGCAGTTCTTC	TRBV5-1	TRBJ2-1	-	-
CASSLGTGGGYTF	TGTGCCAGCAGTTTAGGGACAGGGGGCGGCTACACCTTC	TRBV27	TRBJ1-2	TRBD1	-
CASSSKSGANTGELFF	TGTGCCAGCAGCTCCAAATCAGGGGCGAACACCGGGGAGCTGTTTTTT	TRBV7-3	TRBJ2-2	-	once
CATRLAGDYEQYF	TGTGCCACCAGACTAGCGGGGGATTACGAGCAGTACTTC	TRBV27	TRBJ2-7	TRBD2	-
CASSAIQSNAGELFF	TGTGCCAGCAGCGCCATTCAGTCGAACGCCGGGGAGCTGTTTTTT	TRBV9	TRBJ2-2	-	-
CASSSPGLAGGPNYNEQFF	TGTGCCAGTAGTAGCCCGGGACTAGCGGGGGGCCCCAATTACAATGAGCAGTTCTTC	TRBV19	TRBJ2-1	TRBD2	-
CASSLGRTGGGHTDTQYF	TGCGCCAGCAGCTTGGGGCGGACCGGCGGGGGCCACACAGATACGCAGTATTTT	TRBV5-1	TRBJ2-3	-	-